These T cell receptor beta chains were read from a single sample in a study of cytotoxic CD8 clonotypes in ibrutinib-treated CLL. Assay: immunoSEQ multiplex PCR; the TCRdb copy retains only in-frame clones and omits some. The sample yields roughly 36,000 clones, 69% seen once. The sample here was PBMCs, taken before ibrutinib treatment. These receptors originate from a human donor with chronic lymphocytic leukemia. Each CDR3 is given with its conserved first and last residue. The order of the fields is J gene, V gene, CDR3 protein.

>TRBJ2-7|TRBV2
CASVPGGTAEQYF
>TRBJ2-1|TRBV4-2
CASSPQDSSYNEQFF
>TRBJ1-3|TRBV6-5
CASRPHGNSGNTIYF
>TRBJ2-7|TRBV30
CAWQLAGAGEQYF
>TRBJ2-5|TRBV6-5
CASSYEGTVQETQYF
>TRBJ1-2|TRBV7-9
CASSTAYGYTF
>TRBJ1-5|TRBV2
CASSEALYGQPQHF
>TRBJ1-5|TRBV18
CASSPRGQGGYNQPQHF
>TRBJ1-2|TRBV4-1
CASSTEVGGSYGYTF
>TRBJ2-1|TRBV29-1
CSVGSLAGGTNEQFF
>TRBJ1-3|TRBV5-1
CASSSKPDRVDTIYF
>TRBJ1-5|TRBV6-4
CASSATGSNQPQHF
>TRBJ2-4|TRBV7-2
CASSLRQTVGAKNIQYF
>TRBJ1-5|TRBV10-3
CAISVSDSNQPQHF
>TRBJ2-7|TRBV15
CATSRARIAYEQYF
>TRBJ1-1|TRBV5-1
CASSLVGQMNTKAFF
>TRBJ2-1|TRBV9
CASSGKPGTSRYNEQFF
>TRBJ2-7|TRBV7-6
CASSLGGLSYEQYF
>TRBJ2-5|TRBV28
CASSPISGAQETQYF
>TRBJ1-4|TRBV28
CASSVVPQAGSEKLFF
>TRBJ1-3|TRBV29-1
CSVKTSSGNTIYF
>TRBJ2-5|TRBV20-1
CSASYLAAQYF
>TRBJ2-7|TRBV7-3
CASSQTQAGRHEQYF